This TCR beta chain was recorded in a study of cytomegalovirus exposure and HLA in healthy donors. PCR was performed using 60 Vbeta and 13 Jbeta primers. TCRdb's copy holds only in-frame clones and misses some; the assay was immunoSEQ multiplex PCR. The table shows approximately 130,000 clones, with about 82% occurring only once. Germline V CDR1 and CDR2: SGHDT, YYEEEE. J gave up 7 bases and V 4 bases, and 13 bases lay outside the gene matches. The CDR3 is made up of 17 amino acids. This receptor was identified in a female donor in good health and CMV-seropositive. The V gene is TRBV5-6, the J gene TRBJ1-6, with 8 bases fitting TRBD1. Sequenced material: PBMCs. CDR3 in DNA: TGTGCCAGCAGCCCTGGACAGGGAACATACAGAAATTCACCCCTCCACTTT. It yields the protein CASSPGQGTYRNSPLHF.